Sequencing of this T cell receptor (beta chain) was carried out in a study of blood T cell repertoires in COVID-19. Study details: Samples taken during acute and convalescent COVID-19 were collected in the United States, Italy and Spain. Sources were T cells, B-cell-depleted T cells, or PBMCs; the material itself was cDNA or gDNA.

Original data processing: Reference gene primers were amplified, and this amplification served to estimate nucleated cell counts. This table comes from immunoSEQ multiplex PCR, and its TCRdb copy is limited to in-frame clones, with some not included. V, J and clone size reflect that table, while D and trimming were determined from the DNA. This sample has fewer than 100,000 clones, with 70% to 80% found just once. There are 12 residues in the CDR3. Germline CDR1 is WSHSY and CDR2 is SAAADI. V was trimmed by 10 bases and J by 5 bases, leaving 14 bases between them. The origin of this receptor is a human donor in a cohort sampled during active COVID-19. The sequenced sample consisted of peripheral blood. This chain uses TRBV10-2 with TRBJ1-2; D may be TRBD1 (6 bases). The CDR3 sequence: CAISRGRYGYTF. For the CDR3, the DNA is TGCGCCATATCCAGGGGAAGGTATGGCTACACCTTC.